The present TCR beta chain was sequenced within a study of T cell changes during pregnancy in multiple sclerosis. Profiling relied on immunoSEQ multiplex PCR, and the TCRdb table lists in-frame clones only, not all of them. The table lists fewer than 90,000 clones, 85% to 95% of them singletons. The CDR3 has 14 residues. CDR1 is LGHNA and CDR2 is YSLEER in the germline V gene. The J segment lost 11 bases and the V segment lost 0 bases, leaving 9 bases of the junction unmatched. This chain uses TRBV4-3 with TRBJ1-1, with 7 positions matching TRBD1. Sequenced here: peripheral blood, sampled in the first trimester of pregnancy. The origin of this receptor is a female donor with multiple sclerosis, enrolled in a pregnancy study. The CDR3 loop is CASSQDGLGRGAFF. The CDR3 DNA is TGCGCCAGCAGCCAAGATGGGCTCGGCAGGGGGGCTTTCTTT.